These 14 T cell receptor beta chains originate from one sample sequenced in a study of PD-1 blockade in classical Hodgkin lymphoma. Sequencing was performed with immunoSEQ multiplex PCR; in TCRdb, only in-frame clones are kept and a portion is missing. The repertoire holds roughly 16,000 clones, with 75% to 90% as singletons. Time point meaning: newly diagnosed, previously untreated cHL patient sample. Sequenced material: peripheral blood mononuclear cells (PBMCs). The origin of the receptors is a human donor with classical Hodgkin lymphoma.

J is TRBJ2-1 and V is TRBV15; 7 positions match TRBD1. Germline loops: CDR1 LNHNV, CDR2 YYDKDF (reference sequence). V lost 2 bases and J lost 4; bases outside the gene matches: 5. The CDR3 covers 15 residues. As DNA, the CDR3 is TGTGCCACCAGCAGACAACGACAGGGTTACAATGAGCAGTTCTTC. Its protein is CATSRQRQGYNEQFF.

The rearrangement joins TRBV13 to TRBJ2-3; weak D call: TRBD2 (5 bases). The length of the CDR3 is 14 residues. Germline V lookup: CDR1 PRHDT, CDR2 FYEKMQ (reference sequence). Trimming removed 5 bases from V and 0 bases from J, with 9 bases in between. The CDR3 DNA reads TGTGCCAGCAGCCCAAGCGGTAGCACAGATACGCAGTATTTT. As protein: CASSPSGSTDTQYF.

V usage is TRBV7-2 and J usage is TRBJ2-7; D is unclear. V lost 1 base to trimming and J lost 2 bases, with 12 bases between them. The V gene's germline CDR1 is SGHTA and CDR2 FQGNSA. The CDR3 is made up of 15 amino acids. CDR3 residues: CASSLGGGPAYEQYF. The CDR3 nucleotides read TGTGCCAGCAGCTTAGGGGGTGGGCCCGCCTACGAGCAGTACTTC.

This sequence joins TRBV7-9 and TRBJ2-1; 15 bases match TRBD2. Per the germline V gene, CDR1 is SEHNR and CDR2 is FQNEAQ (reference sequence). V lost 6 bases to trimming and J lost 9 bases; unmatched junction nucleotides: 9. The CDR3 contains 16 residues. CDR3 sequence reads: CASRPGLAGGLGEQFF. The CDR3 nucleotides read TGTGCCAGCAGACCGGGACTAGCGGGAGGACTAGGTGAGCAGTTCTTC.

CDR3 nucleotide sequence: TGCGCCAGCAGCCAAGATTCCCTAGCGGGAGGGAACACCGGGGAGCTGTTTTTT. Amino acid sequence: CASSQDSLAGGNTGELFF. The chain employs TRBV4-3 and TRBJ2-2, with 11 bases identical to TRBD2. CDR3 length: 18 amino acids. Trimming removed 0 bases from V and 1 base from J; junction bases left unmatched: 4. CDR1 is LGHNA, CDR2 YSLEER, per germline.

The CDR3 loop reads CASSAGPGQGAYNEKLFF. The CDR3 nucleotides read TGTGCCAGCAGCGCGGGGCCGGGACAGGGGGCCTATAATGAAAAACTGTTTTTT. This rearrangement joins TRBV9 to TRBJ1-4; 12 positions agree with TRBD1. Germline V gene sequence: CDR1 SGDLS, CDR2 YYNGEE. The V and J ends lost 3 bases and 4 bases, in that order; junction bases with no gene match: 10. The CDR3 covers 18 residues.

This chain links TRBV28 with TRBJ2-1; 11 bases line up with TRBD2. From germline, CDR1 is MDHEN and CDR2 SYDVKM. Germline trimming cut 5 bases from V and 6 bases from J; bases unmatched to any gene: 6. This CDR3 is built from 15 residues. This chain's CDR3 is CASSLGTSGSNEQFF. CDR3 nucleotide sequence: TGTGCCAGCAGTCTCGGGACTAGCGGCTCCAATGAGCAGTTCTTC.

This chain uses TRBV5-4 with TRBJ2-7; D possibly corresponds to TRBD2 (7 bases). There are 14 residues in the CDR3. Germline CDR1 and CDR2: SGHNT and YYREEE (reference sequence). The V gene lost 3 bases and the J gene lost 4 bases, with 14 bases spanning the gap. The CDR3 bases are TGTGCCAGCAGCTGGGAGGGACACCTATACGAGCAGTACTTC. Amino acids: CASSWEGHLYEQYF.

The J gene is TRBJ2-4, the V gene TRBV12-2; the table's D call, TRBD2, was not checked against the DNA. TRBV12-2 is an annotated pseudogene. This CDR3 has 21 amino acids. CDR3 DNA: TGTGCAAGTCGCTTAGCGCCTCAAAGACTAGCGGGACCACTAGCCAAAAACATTCAGTACTTC. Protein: CASRLAPQRLAGPLAKNIQYF.

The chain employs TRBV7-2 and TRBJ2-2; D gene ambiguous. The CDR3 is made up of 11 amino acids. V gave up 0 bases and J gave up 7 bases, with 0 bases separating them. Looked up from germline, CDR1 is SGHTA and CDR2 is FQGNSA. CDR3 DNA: TGTGCCAGCAGCTTAGCCGGGGAGCTGTTTTTT. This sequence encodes CASSLAGELFF.

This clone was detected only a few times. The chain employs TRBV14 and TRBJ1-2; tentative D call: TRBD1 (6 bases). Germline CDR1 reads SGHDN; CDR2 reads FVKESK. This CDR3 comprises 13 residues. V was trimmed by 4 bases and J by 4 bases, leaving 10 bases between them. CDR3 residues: CASSLGQSYGYTF. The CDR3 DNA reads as TGTGCCAGCAGCCTCGGACAGAGCTATGGCTACACCTTC.

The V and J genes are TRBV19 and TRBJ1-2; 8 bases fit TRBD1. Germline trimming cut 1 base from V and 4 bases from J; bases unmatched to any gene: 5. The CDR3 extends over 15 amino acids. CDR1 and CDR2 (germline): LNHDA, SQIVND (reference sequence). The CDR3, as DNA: TGTGCCAGTAGTATAGCCCAGGGGGCGAGCTATGGCTACACCTTC. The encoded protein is CASSIAQGASYGYTF. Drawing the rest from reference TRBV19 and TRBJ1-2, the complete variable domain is DGGITQSPKYLFRKEGQNVTLSCEQNLNHDAMYWYRQDPGQGLRLIYYSQIVNDFQKGDIAEGYSVSREKKESFPLTVTSAQKNPTAFYLCASSIAQGASYGYTFGSGTRLTVV.

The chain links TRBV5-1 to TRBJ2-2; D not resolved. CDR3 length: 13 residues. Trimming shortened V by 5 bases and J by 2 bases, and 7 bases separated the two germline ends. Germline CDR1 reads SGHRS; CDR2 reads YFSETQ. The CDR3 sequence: CASSFRNTGELFF. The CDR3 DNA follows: TGCGCCAGCAGTTTTAGAAACACCGGGGAGCTGTTTTTT.

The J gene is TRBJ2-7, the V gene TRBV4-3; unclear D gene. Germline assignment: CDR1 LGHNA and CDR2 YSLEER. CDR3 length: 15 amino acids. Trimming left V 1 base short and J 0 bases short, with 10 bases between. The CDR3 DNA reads TGCGCCAGCAGCCAAGGGTCCTACCCCTCCTACGAGCAGTACTTC. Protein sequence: CASSQGSYPSYEQYF.